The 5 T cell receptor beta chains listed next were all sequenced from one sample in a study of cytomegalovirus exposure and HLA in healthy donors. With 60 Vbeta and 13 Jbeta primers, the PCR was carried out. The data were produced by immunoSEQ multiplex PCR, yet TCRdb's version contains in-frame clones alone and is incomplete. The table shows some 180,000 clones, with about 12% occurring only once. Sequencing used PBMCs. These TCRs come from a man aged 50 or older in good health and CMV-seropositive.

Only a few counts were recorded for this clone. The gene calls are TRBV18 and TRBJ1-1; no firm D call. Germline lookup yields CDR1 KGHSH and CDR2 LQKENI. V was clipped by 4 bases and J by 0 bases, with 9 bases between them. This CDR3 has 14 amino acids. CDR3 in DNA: TGTGCCAGCTCACTCAGTGTGTTGAACACTGAAGCTTTCTTT. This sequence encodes CASSLSVLNTEAFF. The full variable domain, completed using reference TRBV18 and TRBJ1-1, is NAGVMQNPRHLVRRRGQEARLRCSPMKGHSHVYWYRQLPEEGLKFMVYLQKENIIDESGMPKERFSAEFPKEGPSILRIQQVVRGDSAAYFCASSLSVLNTEAFFGQGTRLTVV.

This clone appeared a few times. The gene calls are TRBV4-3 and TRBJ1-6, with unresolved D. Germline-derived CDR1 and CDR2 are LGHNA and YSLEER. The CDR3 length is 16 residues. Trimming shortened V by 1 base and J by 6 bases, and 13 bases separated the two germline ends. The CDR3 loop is CASSQGAPPANSPLHF. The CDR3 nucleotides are TGCGCCAGCAGCCAAGGGGCCCCGCCCGCTAATTCACCCCTCCACTTT.

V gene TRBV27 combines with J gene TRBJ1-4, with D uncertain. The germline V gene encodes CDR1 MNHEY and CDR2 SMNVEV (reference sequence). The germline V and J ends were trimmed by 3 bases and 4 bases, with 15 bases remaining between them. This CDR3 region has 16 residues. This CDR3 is CASSFTPTELNEKLFF. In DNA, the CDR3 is TGTGCCAGCAGTTTTACCCCCACAGAGCTTAATGAAAAACTGTTTTTT. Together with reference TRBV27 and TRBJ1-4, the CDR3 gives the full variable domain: EAQVTQNPRYLITVTGKKLTVTCSQNMNHEYMSWYRQDPGLGLRQIYYSMNVEVTDKGDVPEGYKVSRKEKRNFPLILESPSPNQTSLYFCASSFTPTELNEKLFFGSGTQLSVL.

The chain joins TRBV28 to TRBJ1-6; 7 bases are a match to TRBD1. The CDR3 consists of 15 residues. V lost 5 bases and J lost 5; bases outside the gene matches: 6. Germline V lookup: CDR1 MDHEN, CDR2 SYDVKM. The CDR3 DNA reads TGTGCCAGCAGTCGACCCGGGACAGATAATTCACCCCTCCACTTT. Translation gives CASSRPGTDNSPLHF. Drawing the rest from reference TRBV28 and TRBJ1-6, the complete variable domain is DVKVTQSSRYLVKRTGEKVFLECVQDMDHENMFWYRQDPGLGLRLIYFSYDVKMKEKGDIPEGYSVSREKKERFSLILESASTNQTSMYLCASSRPGTDNSPLHFGNGTRLTVT.

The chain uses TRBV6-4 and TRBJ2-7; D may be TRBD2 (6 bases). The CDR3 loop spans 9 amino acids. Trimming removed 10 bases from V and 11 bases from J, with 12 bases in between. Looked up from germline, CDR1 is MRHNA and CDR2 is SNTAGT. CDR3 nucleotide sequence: TGTGCCATCTGGAGGGGAAAGTACGTC. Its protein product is CAIWRGKYV.